This TCR beta chain was sequenced during a study of glioma-infiltrating T cells (dated by TCRdb to the mid-2010s). About the study as a whole: Glioma tissue, non-neoplastic brain tissue and matched peripheral blood mononuclear cells were used as sources from which TCR alpha- and beta-chain repertoires were sequenced. To gauge divergence between tissue and blood T-cell populations, every tissue-infiltrating repertoire was compared against the peripheral blood repertoire from the same patient. Three low-grade glioma patients, several primary glioblastoma patients, and three non-glioma patients who contributed non-neoplastic brain tissue made up the paired cohort. On the study overall, not on this receptor specifically: In non-neoplastic patients, VJ-independent divergence between tissue and blood fell below expectation, whereas in all gliomas, and especially in low-grade gliomas, the divergence rose above expectation. Small numbers underpinned the group comparisons: 7 to 9 glioblastoma patients, three low-grade glioma patients and three non-neoplastic patients. Only a very small number of CDR3 sequences turned up in both tissue and blood, a result put down to high CDR3 diversity combined with limited sampling.

Details on this clonotype: The specificity of this receptor is unknown. Sequence at one end of the junction differs from germline and may be a read error.

The iRepertoire nested amplicon-rescue multiplex PCR (arm-PCR) platform was used to amplify TCR alpha and beta CDR3 regions from RNA. For one-step reverse transcription and amplification, 100-400 ng of tissue mRNA or PBMC total RNA was used as input. Following bead purification, Illumina adapters were added through a secondary multiplex PCR, and the libraries were then gel-purified between 200 and 400 bp. Demultiplexing relied on internal 6-nucleotide barcodes carried by the libraries. Sequencing of the libraries was done on an Illumina MiSeq using 2x220 or 2x250 nucleotide paired-end reads. The study's own analysis went as follows. Paired reads were merged with FLASH 1.2.11 and aligned to the GRCh37 human genome with BWA-MEM before extracting TRA and TRB reads. V and J assignment used an IMGT-derived reference of cassette sequences and CDR3 motifs that included pseudogenes. Three-frame translation of reads was performed, and productive CDR3s were defined as those with a C...FGXG motif and no stop codons. Clonotypes were defined as unique combinations of V-J cassette pair and CDR3 amino acid sequence. Filtering of reads was based on Hamming distance, with the threshold set by the sequence error rate of each sample in mapped regions. TCRdb applied fastp at Q25 and MiXCR to the public reads, then kept only in-frame beta chains. Every distinct CDR3 protein forms one entry, paired with its most common genes and DNA. The V and J calls shown here were made by TCRdb, not taken from the authors' results. The sample table shows 170,000 or so distinct CDR3 sequences, and more than 35% are seen once. The ten most abundant clones make up over 4% of the sample.

The CDR3, from cysteine to phenylalanine, totals 15 residues. Left in the record is the CDR3 DNA by itself, 45 bases read in frame from the first base. The germline V gene (reference sequence) provides CDR1 DFQATT and CDR2 SNEGSKA. This sequence originates from a human donor with low-grade glioma or glioblastoma, undergoing nonglioma brain surgery, or in good health (not recorded which). Sequenced input: glioma tissue, nonneoplastic brain tissue, or PBMCs (not recorded which). In this chain, TRBV20-1 is recombined with TRBJ2-5, with TRBD1 identical over 7 junction bases. DNA sequence: TGCAGTGCTAGAGATATCGGACGGGGCAGGGGGACCCAGTATTTC. This codes for CSARDIGRGRGTQYF.